A selection of T cell receptor beta chains follows, all from one sample in a study of T cell clusters in autoimmune cytopenias. TCRdb reprocessed the multiplex PCR reads, with one entry per CDR3 protein and no DNA. There are about 2,100 distinct CDR3 sequences in the sample, with approximately 45% held by the top ten. Sequencing used peripheral blood. The receptors here all came from a human donor with an autoimmune cytopenia or autoimmune hepatitis (not recorded which). The CDR3 runs from the conserved cysteine through the conserved F or W. Expanded clones get a size class; other rows say once, few or many, or leave the size out.

>TRBJ2-5|TRBV12-3/TRBV12-4|NA
CASSYLTGGKETQYF
>TRBJ1-1|TRBV12-3/TRBV12-4|NA
CASSSRNTEAFF
>TRBJ2-7|TRBV20-1|NA
CSAEGQWTYEQYF
>TRBJ1-6|TRBV15|medium-sized
CATSRVSGNNSPLHF
>TRBJ2-7|TRBV5-6|NA
CASSPLGGWGGGSYEQYF
>TRBJ2-7|TRBV6-1|medium-sized
CASRKEYEQYF
>TRBJ2-5|TRBV12-3/TRBV12-4|NA
CASSFTRETQYF
>TRBJ1-5|TRBV19|NA
CASSPSWGLSQPQHF
>TRBJ2-3|TRBV29-1|medium-sized
CSVEISAGGRPDTQYF
>TRBJ2-1|TRBV6-4|medium-sized
CASSDLSGPYNEQFF
>TRBJ1-4|TRBV12-3/TRBV12-4|NA
CASSESGRLAATNEKLFF
>TRBJ1-3|TRBV29-1|medium-sized
CSVPGAPGNTIYF
>TRBJ2-2|TRBV29-1|medium-sized
CSVVVSLTGELFF
>TRBJ2-2|TRBV19|medium-sized
CASSSLLAGRISGNTGELFF
>TRBJ1-4|TRBV20-1|NA
CSARDTTNEKLFF
>TRBJ1-1|TRBV5-5|NA
CARMNGSPNTEAFF
>TRBJ2-7|TRBV10-3|NA
CAIMGQESTEQYF
>TRBJ1-1|TRBV29-1|large
CSVQGGPEAFF
>TRBJ2-7|TRBV6-5|medium-sized
CASTTLQNSYEQYF
>TRBJ2-7|TRBV6-5|medium-sized
CASSRDGYEQYF
>TRBJ2-6|TRBV12-3/TRBV12-4|NA
CASSLPGPGTGANVLTF
>TRBJ2-1|TRBV6-5|NA
CASRPDRGHEQFF
>TRBJ2-5|TRBV6-1|medium-sized
CASSANRFDRGEETQYF
>TRBJ2-7|TRBV6-5|medium-sized
CASSFGGLSYEQYF
>TRBJ2-5|TRBV15|NA
CATSRDREETQYF
>TRBJ2-5|TRBV27|medium-sized
CASRLKQVAETQYF
>TRBJ1-6|TRBV12-3/TRBV12-4|medium-sized
CASRPGDSYNSPLHF
>TRBJ2-7|TRBV5-4|NA
CASSLGLGQQAYEQYF
>TRBJ2-2|TRBV20-1|NA
CSARDLVAWRENTGELFF
>TRBJ2-3|TRBV19|medium-sized
CATSPQGPLDTQYF
>TRBJ1-4|TRBV12-3/TRBV12-4|NA
CASSRSGTLDEKLFF
>TRBJ1-2|TRBV24-1|NA
CATSSQRHNYGYTF
>TRBJ2-7|TRBV11-1|medium-sized
CASSLVGMHREQYF
>TRBJ1-4|TRBV6-5|NA
CASSYTTGLNEKLFF
>TRBJ2-5|TRBV6-5|medium-sized
CASTQQETQYF